This T cell receptor beta chain was sequenced for a study of neurological immune-mediated disorders (dated by TCRdb to the late 2010s). About the full investigation: Peripheral blood TCR-beta repertoires from HTLV-I-associated myelopathy (HAM/TSP) patients, multiple sclerosis patients and healthy controls were compared by UMI-based sequencing. The approximately 110 TCR-beta libraries included longitudinal samples, technical triplicates and paired sorted CD4+ and CD8+ T-cell subsets alongside PBMC samples. Longitudinal HAM/TSP and healthy donors had 3 time-points each (about 3-45 month intervals). The cohort was made up of 65 to 75 subjects, consisting of some 14 HAM/TSP patients, about 34 multiple sclerosis patients and 20 healthy controls.

Relative to germline, V is missing 8 bases and J is missing 3 bases, with 7 bases of the junction outside any gene match. The CDR3 measures 13 amino acids from cysteine to phenylalanine. The only DNA kept is the CDR3, 39 bases in frame from the first base. Overall study outcomes, separate from this receptor: The highest TCR clonal expansion was observed in HAM/TSP patients, whereas the lowest was observed in MS patients, even when compared with healthy controls. Across subjects, expanded clones never shared an identical CDR3 amino acid sequence, which suggests that the TCR-beta repertoires in every group were private.

cDNA was synthesized by template-switch 5'RACE using a primer carrying a 10-nucleotide random unique molecular identifier by which each TCR transcript was tagged. Every sequencing run yielded over 170 million TCR-beta sequences covering 15-18 subjects. The RNeasy kit was used to extract total RNA. Using the KAPA Real-time Library Amplification kit, TCR-beta VDJ regions were amplified with primers for the TCR constant region and the 5'RACE anchor. Sample indexes and Illumina adaptors were added in a first PCR, and a second PCR then increased library yield. After Ampure bead purification, the roughly 650 bp TCR product was size-selected on a 2% E-gel SizeSelection system. Before pooling, library quality was checked on a Bioanalyzer, concentration was measured with Qubit, and libraries were quantified with the Kapa Library Quantification kit. An Illumina HiSeq 2500 sequenced the libraries paired-end 2 x 150 bp. To increase sequence diversity, roughly 24-32% phiX was spiked into each library pool. Turning to the authors' computational methods: The quality-filtered reads were processed with the UMI-based MiGEC pipeline, whose error correction step removed more than 85% of the raw TCR sequences. IMGT germline references were used for aligning VDJ genes, and each clonotype was defined as a unique CDR3 amino acid sequence together with its V-J genes. VDJtools evaluated clonal expansion, Shannon diversity and CDR3 relatedness (CalcPairwiseDistances, ClusterSamples); CLCbio workbench built phylogenetic trees. A clone was classed as expanded if it had 8 or more unique UMIs, a cutoff based on coefficient-of-variation modelling across technical triplicates. TCRdb applied fastp at Q25 and MiXCR to the public reads, then kept only in-frame beta chains. CDR3 protein duplicates are merged, each entry listing the most common genes and DNA. The V and J calls shown here were made by TCRdb, not taken from the authors' results. Here the sample has tens of thousands of distinct CDR3 sequences; roughly 13% occur a single time. Jointly, the top ten make up around 4.3% of the sample.

Read against the paper, the sample's time point label means: longitudinal time-point 1 (baseline). Unsorted PBMC libraries were generated from 2 million PBMCs stored in RNAlater at -80 °C until RNA extraction. Peripheral blood underwent Ficoll-Hypaque density gradient centrifugation to isolate PBMCs, which were then cryopreserved in liquid nitrogen. This clonotype has at least ten counts. The specificity of this receptor is unknown. Within one base of it there is no much larger clone, and no base qualities were kept. This clonotype originated in a female donor with HTLV-1-associated myelopathy (HAM/TSP). Material for sequencing was PBMCs. The chain was built from TRBV12-3 or TRBV12-4 and TRBJ2-7, with 7 middle bases fitting TRBD2. Here the CDR3 is given as CASVAGRDYEQYF. The nucleotide sequence is given as TGTGCCAGCGTTGCAGGGAGGGACTACGAGCAGTACTTC.